The 11 T cell receptor beta chains presented below share a single source sample, sequenced in a study of CD8 T cells in ankylosing spondylitis. General study points: A TCR beta motif made of several highly homologous variants seemed typical of ankylosing spondylitis blood.

No antigen has been assigned to these receptors. Using its own MiXCR run on the 5' RACE reads, TCRdb lists one record per CDR3 protein. The table includes roughly 440,000 distinct CDR3 sequences, under 20% detected once. The sequenced sample consisted of blood, either unsorted or a sorted T cell fraction (not recorded which). The receptors shown here come from a male donor with ankylosing spondylitis.

This clonotype was counted many times. The chain has TRBV5-1 and TRBJ2-7, with no clear D. The germline V and J ends were trimmed by 0 bases and 2 bases, with 3 bases remaining between them. Per germline, CDR1 SGHRS and CDR2 YFSETQ. CDR3 length equals 12 residues. The CDR3 here is CASSLGTYEQYF. The CDR3, as DNA: TGCGCCAGCAGCTTGGGAACCTACGAGCAGTACTTC.

The chain uses TRBV24-1 and TRBJ1-4; D perhaps matches TRBD1 (5 bases). With 5 bases removed from V and 8 bases from J, the gap between germline ends came to 11 bases. This CDR3 contains 13 residues. The germline V gene encodes CDR1 KGHDR and CDR2 SFDVKD. For the CDR3, the DNA is TGTGCCACCAGTGGCGGGGCTATGGAAAAACTGTTTTTT. It specifies CATSGGAMEKLFF.

This clonotype was counted a few times. The V call is TRBV7-2, the J call TRBJ2-5; D is ambiguous. There are 13 residues in the CDR3. Per the germline V gene, CDR1 is SGHTA and CDR2 is FQGNSA. Deletions cut 1 base from V and 4 bases from J, with 7 bases between. The CDR3, as DNA: TGTGCCAGCAGCTTAGGGCCGTCAGAGACCCAGTACTTC. This translates into CASSLGPSETQYF.

The chain joins TRBV5-1 to TRBJ2-4; 7 bases match TRBD1. The CDR3 runs 15 residues. Trimming took 4 bases from V and 6 from J; bases not matched to a gene: 10. From germline, CDR1 is SGHRS and CDR2 YFSETQ. As DNA, the CDR3 is TGCGCCAGCAGCCTCCCTACAGGGGACAGAAACATTCAGTACTTC. It yields the protein CASSLPTGDRNIQYF.

This clonotype has ten or more counts. In DNA, the CDR3 is TGTGCCACCAGCAGAGATCTCTCGAACTACCAAGAGACCCAGTACTTC. It codes for CATSRDLSNYQETQYF. The J gene is TRBJ2-5, the V gene TRBV15, with D uncertain. V lost 0 bases to trimming and J lost 0 bases, with 11 bases between them. Per the germline V gene, CDR1 is LNHNV and CDR2 is YYDKDF (reference sequence). The CDR3 has 16 amino acids.

This clonotype was seen only a few times. The chain uses TRBV5-1 and TRBJ1-4; D may be TRBD1 (6 bases). V was shortened by 0 bases and J by 5 bases, with 14 bases between the two germline ends. Per the germline V gene, CDR1 is SGHRS and CDR2 is YFSETQ. CDR3 length: 16 amino acids. In nucleotides, the CDR3 is TGCGCCAGCAGCTTGGCCCTCAGGACAGACAATGAAAAACTGTTTTTT. Protein sequence: CASSLALRTDNEKLFF.

This clonotype was recorded a few times. The gene calls are TRBV12-3 or TRBV12-4 and TRBJ1-1; maybe TRBD1 (5 bases). The CDR3 is made up of 16 amino acids. V was clipped by 5 bases and J by 0 bases, with 16 bases between them. CDR3 sequence reads: CASSPTGTVLNTEAFF. The CDR3 DNA follows: TGTGCCAGCAGTCCAACCGGGACGGTCCTGAACACTGAAGCTTTCTTT.

The chain uses TRBV9 and TRBJ2-7; D remains ambiguous. Germline loops: CDR1 SGDLS, CDR2 YYNGEE. The V end was cut by 1 base, the J end by 7 bases, with 12 bases between. The length of the CDR3 is 13 residues. CDR3 DNA: TGTGCCAGCAGCGTAAGGCGGCCGGGTGAGCAGTACTTC. Translation: CASSVRRPGEQYF. The entire variable domain, with the rest obtained from reference TRBV9 and TRBJ2-7, is as follows: DSGVTQTPKHLITATGQRVTLRCSPRSGDLSVYWYQQSLDQGLQFLIQYYNGEERAKGNILERFSAQQFPDLHSELNLSSLELGDSALYFCASSVRRPGEQYFGPGTRLTVT.

In DNA, the CDR3 is TGTGCCAGCAGTTTATTGGACGGAGGGGCAGATACGCAGTATTTT. Protein product: CASSLLDGGADTQYF. The genes are TRBV27 and TRBJ2-3; D may be TRBD2 (6 bases). CDR3 length: 15 residues. V was clipped by 1 base and J by 4 bases, with 12 bases between them. Germline V gene data show CDR1 as MNHEY and CDR2 as SMNVEV (reference sequence).

V gene TRBV2 combines with J gene TRBJ2-1, with D maybe TRBD2 (5 bases). This CDR3 is 12 amino acids long. Looked up from germline, CDR1 is SNHLY and CDR2 is FYNNEI. V gave up 6 bases and J gave up 10 bases, with 13 bases separating them. The CDR3 nucleotides read TGTGCCAGCAGCCGAGGGTACGAGGAGCAGTTCTTC. It translates to CASSRGYEEQFF.

This clonotype has just a few counts. The genes are TRBV5-1 and TRBJ2-5; weak D call: TRBD1 (6 bases). V was clipped by 0 bases and J by 4 bases, with 13 bases between them. The length of the CDR3 is 15 residues. Germline V gene sequence: CDR1 SGHRS, CDR2 YFSETQ. The CDR3 DNA follows: TGCGCCAGCAGCTTGGCAGGGGCTCGGGGAGAGACCCAGTACTTC. As protein: CASSLAGARGETQYF.